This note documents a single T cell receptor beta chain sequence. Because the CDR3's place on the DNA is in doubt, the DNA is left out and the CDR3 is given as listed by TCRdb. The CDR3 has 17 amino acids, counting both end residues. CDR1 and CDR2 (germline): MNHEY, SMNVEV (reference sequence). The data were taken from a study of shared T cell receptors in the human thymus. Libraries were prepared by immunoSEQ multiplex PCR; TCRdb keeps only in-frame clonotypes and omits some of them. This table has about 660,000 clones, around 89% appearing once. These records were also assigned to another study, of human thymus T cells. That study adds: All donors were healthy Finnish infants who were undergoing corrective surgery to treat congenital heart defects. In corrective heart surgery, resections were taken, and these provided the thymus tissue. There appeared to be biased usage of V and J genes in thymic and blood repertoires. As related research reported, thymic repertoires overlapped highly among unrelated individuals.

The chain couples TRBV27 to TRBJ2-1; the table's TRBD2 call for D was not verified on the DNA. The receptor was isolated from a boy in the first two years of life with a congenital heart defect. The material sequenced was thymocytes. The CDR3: CASSFGNGRAALDEQFF.